This TCR beta chain was profiled in a study of shared clonotypes between healthy human individuals. With regard to this clone: Antigen: not known.

The V end lost 11 bases, the J end lost 4 bases, and 18 bases lay between the germline ends. This CDR3 is 14 amino acids long. In germline, CDR1 is ENHRY, CDR2 SYGVKD. In the CD4+ fraction, cells were divided into CD45RA+ naive and CD45RA-negative memory subsets. Profiled with immunoSEQ multiplex PCR; TCRdb holds only in-frame clones, not every one. The table includes roughly 1,000,000 clones, 78% detected once. General study points: Although depth was large, rarefaction showed that sequencing of the sorted subsets was incomplete. Lower generation probabilities were found for non-shared clonotypes than for those shared by all four donors.

The sample consisted of memory CD4+ T cells from PBMCs. Regarding subset: CD45RA-negative fraction. This chain uses TRBV10-3 with TRBJ1-3; D remains unclear. The sequence came from a man between 18 and 29 years old in good health. Some clones in this sample may be carry-over from other donors' samples. The CDR3: CACSNPGSGNTIYF. DNA of the CDR3: TGTGCCTGCTCGAACCCTGGAAGCGGAAACACCATATATTTT.